A single sample is the source of the 18 T cell receptor beta chains below, sequenced in a study of T-cell reconstitution after alpha-beta-depleted transplantation in children. Preparation of the TCRbeta library was carried out with unique molecular identifiers. TCRdb itself ran the PCR reads through MiXCR, one entry per CDR3 protein. Here the sample spans 260,000 or so distinct CDR3 sequences, around 12% being singletons. Here the sequenced sample was PBMCs from the stem cell graft donor, taken from the stem cell graft. These receptors all come from a human donor who donated a stem cell graft to a child with acute lymphoblastic leukemia.

This clonotype was recorded at least ten times. This chain joins TRBV6-1 and TRBJ1-1; a possible D gene is TRBD1 (6 bases). This CDR3 has 16 residues. Trimming stripped 8 bases from V and 3 bases from J, with 22 bases between. Germline V gene lookup returns CDR1 MNHNS and CDR2 SASEGT. CDR3 protein: CASLTKRTVDDTEAFF. CDR3 sequence (DNA): TGTGCCAGCCTAACGAAAAGGACAGTAGACGACACTGAAGCTTTCTTT.

In regard to this clonotype: Possible read error: a much larger clone is one base away. CDR3 DNA sequence: TGTGCCAGCAGCGGGACCGGTCGGGGAAACAGTCAGTACTTC. Amino acid sequence: CASSGTGRGNSQYF. This rearrangement joins TRBV6-2 or TRBV6-3 to TRBJ2-4; D tentatively reads TRBD1 or TRBD2 (5 bases each). This CDR3 region has 14 residues. Germline V gives CDR1 MNHEY, CDR2 SVGEGT.

The V call is TRBV6-5, the J call TRBJ2-1; 11 positions agree with TRBD2. The CDR3 runs 17 residues. V gave up 0 bases and J gave up 9 bases; unmatched junction bases: 10. Germline CDR1 is MNHEY and CDR2 is SVGAGI. The CDR3 nucleotides are TGTGCCAGCAGTTACTCGGGGACTAGCGGAGGCGTCGGTGAGCAGTTCTTC. It specifies CASSYSGTSGGVGEQFF.

There are many counts of this clonotype. V gene TRBV5-1 combines with J gene TRBJ2-1; 8 nucleotides match TRBD1. Germline lookup yields CDR1 SGHRS and CDR2 YFSETQ. V trimming: 0 bases; J trimming: 6 bases; junction bases outside the gene matches: 5. The CDR3 extends over 15 amino acids. The DNA of the CDR3 is TGCGCCAGCAGCTTGGCGGGACAGGCCTTCAATGAGCAGTTCTTC. Protein: CASSLAGQAFNEQFF.

The genes are TRBV11-3 and TRBJ2-1; D is undetermined. With 2 bases removed from V and 4 bases from J, the gap between germline ends came to 9 bases. CDR3 size: 14 residues. Germline V CDR1 and CDR2: SGHNT, YENEEA. The CDR3 region is CASSLNSMYNEQFF. CDR3 nucleotide sequence: TGTGCCAGCAGCTTAAATTCGATGTACAATGAGCAGTTCTTC.

The sample holds many counts of this clonotype. The chain recombines TRBV28 with TRBJ2-7; maybe TRBD1 (6 bases). CDR1 is MDHEN, CDR2 SYDVKM, per germline. The CDR3 extends over 16 amino acids. Trimming took off 4 bases at V and 5 bases at J, with 21 bases between the two ends. The CDR3 DNA reads TGTGCCAGCAGTTCTCAGGGGAAGAGGGCAAAGAACGAGCAGTACTTC. Protein product: CASSSQGKRAKNEQYF.

This clonotype was detected ten times or more. The V and J genes are TRBV5-6 and TRBJ2-1; either TRBD1 or TRBD2 may supply D (5 bases each). Per the germline V gene, CDR1 is SGHDT and CDR2 is YYEEEE. The CDR3 has 14 amino acids. The ends were cut back, 0 bases at V and 9 bases at J, with 13 bases in the middle. The CDR3 protein is CASSLGGTRGEQFF. The CDR3 nucleotides are TGTGCCAGCAGCTTGGGAGGGACGCGAGGTGAGCAGTTCTTC.

This clonotype has just one count. The V call is TRBV7-6, the J call TRBJ2-1; maybe TRBD1 (5 bases). Germline V gives CDR1 SGHVS, CDR2 FNYEAQ. The CDR3 length is 13 residues. Deletions cut 1 base from V and 12 bases from J, with 13 bases between. The CDR3 loop is CASSLEDRSRQFF. The CDR3 bases are TGTGCCAGCAGCTTAGAAGACAGATCCAGGCAGTTCTTC.

As for this clonotype: A single base separates this from a much larger clone, so it may be a read error. This chain joins TRBV14 and TRBJ2-5; 9 bases agree with TRBD1. Germline V gives CDR1 SGHDN, CDR2 FVKESK. CDR3 length: 16 amino acids. In DNA form, the CDR3 reads TGTGCCAGCAGCCCGGGACAGGGACTTTTAGGAGAGACCCACTACTTC. It codes for CASSPGQGLLGETHYF. Full variable domain (missing parts from reference TRBV14 and TRBJ2-5): EAGVTQFPSHSVIEKGQTVTLRCDPISGHDNLYWYRRVMGKEIKFLLHFVKESKQDESGMPNNRFLAERTGGTYSTLKVQPAELEDSGVYFCASSPGQGLLGETHYFGPGTRLLVL.

This clonotype was seen repeatedly, ten times or more. V usage is TRBV5-1 and J usage is TRBJ2-3, with D unresolved. The V gene's germline CDR1 is SGHRS and CDR2 YFSETQ. V lost 0 bases and J lost 2, with 13 bases in between. This CDR3 has 16 residues. The CDR3 here is CASSLEGWSSTDTQYF. The CDR3 DNA reads TGCGCCAGCAGCTTGGAAGGCTGGTCTTCCACAGATACGCAGTATTTT. The variable domain in full, completed from reference TRBV5-1 and TRBJ2-3, reads KAGVTQTPRYLIKTRGQQVTLSCSPISGHRSVSWYQQTPGQGLQFLFEYFSETQRNKGNFPGRFSGRQFSNSRSEMNVSTLELGDSALYLCASSLEGWSSTDTQYFGPGTRLTVL.

This clonotype was counted at least ten times. J is TRBJ2-1 and V is TRBV12-3 or TRBV12-4, with D tentatively TRBD1 or TRBD2 (5 bases each). Trimming cost V 5 bases and J 9 bases, with 14 bases left between them. The CDR3 extends over 13 amino acids. DNA of the CDR3: TGTGCCAGCAGTCATGGGACCACCGGTGAGCAGTTCTTC. This encodes CASSHGTTGEQFF.

This clonotype was found many times. This chain joins TRBV5-1 and TRBJ2-7; either TRBD1 or TRBD2 may supply D (5 bases each). Germline V gene sequence: CDR1 SGHRS, CDR2 YFSETQ. CDR3 length: 16 residues. V lost 0 bases to trimming and J lost 2 bases, with 15 bases between them. The CDR3 loop reads CASSLVVGTETYEQYF. In DNA, the CDR3 is TGCGCCAGCAGCTTGGTTGTCGGGACGGAGACCTACGAGCAGTACTTC. Full variable domain (outside the CDR3, taken from reference TRBV5-1 and TRBJ2-7): KAGVTQTPRYLIKTRGQQVTLSCSPISGHRSVSWYQQTPGQGLQFLFEYFSETQRNKGNFPGRFSGRQFSNSRSEMNVSTLELGDSALYLCASSLVVGTETYEQYFGPGTRLTVT.

The chain combines TRBV7-9 with TRBJ2-3; weak D call: TRBD1 (6 bases). The V end lost 0 bases, the J end lost 2 bases, and 12 bases lay between the germline ends. CDR1 and CDR2 from the germline V gene are SEHNR and FQNEAQ (reference sequence). This CDR3 contains 16 residues. The DNA for the CDR3 is TGTGCCAGCAGCTTAGCGTCGGCAGGGGCCACAGATACGCAGTATTTT. Its protein product is CASSLASAGATDTQYF.

The J gene is TRBJ1-1, the V gene TRBV7-9, with 10 bases matching TRBD1. V trimming: 1 base; J trimming: 1 base; junction bases outside the gene matches: 3. CDR1 and CDR2 from the germline V gene are SEHNR and FQNEAQ (reference sequence). The CDR3 spans 16 residues. DNA for the CDR3: TGTGCCAGCAGCTTAGGGGGGACAGGGGCGAACACTGAAGCTTTCTTT. Its translation: CASSLGGTGANTEAFF.

In its sample, this clonotype was seen many times. The J gene is TRBJ2-1, the V gene TRBV20-1, with unresolved D. The length of the CDR3 is 15 residues. CDR1 is DFQATT and CDR2 is SNEGSKA in the germline V gene (reference sequence). V was pared by 0 bases and J by 7 bases, with 16 bases between. This CDR3 is CSARENKTPVNEQFF. CDR3 nucleotide sequence: TGCAGTGCTAGAGAGAACAAAACCCCAGTGAATGAGCAGTTCTTC.

This clonotype has a handful of counts. The chain is built from TRBV20-1 and TRBJ2-1, with D unresolved. The CDR3 contains 14 residues. Germline values: CDR1 DFQATT, CDR2 SNEGSKA (reference sequence). Trimming removed 6 bases at V and 3 bases at J, with 15 bases between. The CDR3 region is CSAPDISHYNEQFF. The CDR3 DNA follows: TGCAGTGCGCCCGACATTAGCCACTACAATGAGCAGTTCTTC.

This clonotype was seen repeatedly, ten times or more. The chain recombines TRBV12-3 or TRBV12-4 with TRBJ1-2, with D perhaps TRBD1 (5 bases). Deletions cut 3 bases from V and 4 bases from J, with 12 bases between. CDR3 length: 14 residues. The CDR3 DNA reads TGTGCCAGCAGTTTGGGCACGGGGGGCTATGGCTACACCTTC. This gives the protein CASSLGTGGYGYTF.

This clonotype has more than one count but fewer than ten. The V gene is TRBV19, the J gene TRBJ1-2, with D perhaps matching TRBD1 (5 bases). Trimming cost V 7 bases and J 8 bases, with 20 bases left between them. Per the germline V gene, CDR1 is LNHDA and CDR2 is SQIVND (reference sequence). There are 14 residues in the CDR3. The CDR3 region has the DNA TGTGCCAGTACCCCACAGGCTCTTGCGGTAGGCTACACCTTC. This encodes CASTPQALAVGYTF.